These T cell receptor beta chains were read from a single sample in a study of preoperative IRX-2 immunotherapy in early breast cancer. Produced via immunoSEQ multiplex PCR; TCRdb's table is partial and in-frame only. The sample yields tens of thousands of clones, roughly 74% seen once. The sequenced sample was lymph node tissue, obtained before IRX-2 immunotherapy. The receptors here all came from a human donor with breast cancer. The CDR3 runs from the conserved cysteine through the conserved F or W. The order of the fields is J gene, V gene, D gene, clone size, CDR3 DNA, CDR3 protein. D genes are given only for firm matches. Only part of the rows carry a size: once, few, many, or a class if the clone is expanded.

>TRBJ2-1|TRBV14|TRBD2|-
TGTGCCAGCAGCCAAGAAGTAGGCGGGGGCTCCTACAATGAGCAGTTCTTC
CASSQEVGGGSYNEQFF
>TRBJ2-2|TRBV7-4|-|-
TGTGCCAGCACCCCCAGAGGGACCGGGGAGCTGTTTTTT
CASTPRGTGELFF
>TRBJ2-1|TRBV6-8|TRBD2|-
TGTGCCAGCAGTTACTCGATGCTAGCGGGGAACTACAATGAGCAGTTCTTC
CASSYSMLAGNYNEQFF
>TRBJ1-4|TRBV23-1|-|-
TGCGCCAGCAGCCAAGGGATTTACGAAAAACTGTTTTTT
CASSQGIYEKLFF
>TRBJ2-2|TRBV5-1|TRBD1|-
TGCGCCAGCAGCTTGGCGGGACAGGGAAGAAGGAAGAACACCGGGGAGCTGTTTTTT
CASSLAGQGRRKNTGELFF
>TRBJ1-4|TRBV29-1|TRBD1|-
TGCAGCGTTGAAGATCAGGGGGCGGATGAAAAACTGTTTTTT
CSVEDQGADEKLFF
>TRBJ1-6|TRBV10-3|-|-
TGTGCCATCAGTGAGAGGGTTAGTTATAATTCACCCCTCCACTTT
CAISERVSYNSPLHF
>TRBJ1-5|TRBV19|-|-
TGTGCCAGTAGTACAACCGGGACACGGCCCAATCAGCCCCAGCATTTT
CASSTTGTRPNQPQHF
>TRBJ2-3|TRBV11-3|-|-
TGTGCCAGCAGCCCCGGCCATACTATCACAGATACGCAGTATTTT
CASSPGHTITDTQYF
>TRBJ1-6|TRBV19|TRBD1|-
TGTGCCAGTAGTGCCTGGGACAGGGGAAATTCACCCCTCCACTTT
CASSAWDRGNSPLHF
>TRBJ2-2|TRBV28|TRBD2|-
TGTGCCAGCAGTTCTGGACTAGCGGGGGGTGTCGGGGAGCTGTTTTTT
CASSSGLAGGVGELFF
>TRBJ1-2|TRBV6-8|TRBD1|-
TGTGCCAGCAGTGGACAGGGAGCTAACTATGGCTACACCTTC
CASSGQGANYGYTF
>TRBJ1-3|TRBV15|TRBD1|-
TGTGCCACCAGCAGAGATCAAGGTCGGGACAGGCTAAACACCATATATTTT
CATSRDQGRDRLNTIYF
>TRBJ2-7|TRBV6-8|-|-
TGTGCCAGCGGGGAACACTCCTACGAGCAGTACTTC
CASGEHSYEQYF
>TRBJ1-3|TRBV7-7|-|-
TGTGCCAGCAGCTTAACGTACCTCTCTGGAAACACCATATATTTT
CASSLTYLSGNTIYF
>TRBJ2-5|TRBV6-4|TRBD2|-
TGTGCCAGCAGACCGGGACTAGCGGTGCGGAATCAAGAGACCCAGTACTTC
CASRPGLAVRNQETQYF
>TRBJ2-7|TRBV11-3|-|-
TGTGCCAGCAGCCACGTAACTTTGACAGTTGGGAGTGAGCAGTACTTC
CASSHVTLTVGSEQYF
>TRBJ1-5|TRBV19|-|few
TGTGCCAGTACCCCAAGGGGCAGGGGCCCGAAGTATAGCAATCAGCCCCAGCATTTT
CASTPRGRGPKYSNQPQHF
>TRBJ2-7|TRBV5-1|TRBD2|-
TGCGCCAGCAGCTATTCCGGGACTAGCGGCTACGAGCAGTACTTC
CASSYSGTSGYEQYF
>TRBJ2-4|TRBV6-8|-|-
TGTGCCAGCAGTCCCCTCGGAGGGAGCTTCGTAGCCAAAAACATTCAGTACTTC
CASSPLGGSFVAKNIQYF
>TRBJ2-1|TRBV6-8|-|-
TGTGCCAGCAGTTTTTTAAGTCATGAGCAGTTCTTC
CASSFLSHEQFF
>TRBJ2-7|TRBV29-1|-|-
TGCAGTGCGCAGGGGATCGGGTCCTACGAGCAGTACTTC
CSAQGIGSYEQYF
>TRBJ1-1|TRBV11-3|TRBD1|-
TGTGCCAGCAGCTTGTGGGACAGCTTGAACACTGAAGCTTTCTTT
CASSLWDSLNTEAFF
>TRBJ1-4|TRBV7-6|-|few
TGTGCCAGCAGCTTGGCAGGGGTTAGGGAAAAACTGTTTTTT
CASSLAGVREKLFF
>TRBJ1-2|TRBV19|TRBD1|-
TGTGCCAGTAGTGGTGGTCAACAGGGGGCCCCTGGCTACACCTTC
CASSGGQQGAPGYTF
>TRBJ2-1|TRBV11-3|TRBD2|few
TGTGCCAGCAGCCCCCGACTAGCGGGGGGCAACAATGAGCAGTTCTTC
CASSPRLAGGNNEQFF
>TRBJ1-6|TRBV5-1|TRBD1|-
TGCGCCAGCAGCTACGACAGGGAGGACGGTAATTCACCCCTCCACTTT
CASSYDREDGNSPLHF
>TRBJ1-5|TRBV15|-|once
TGTGCCACCAGCAGAGATCCCTGGGGGGCATTCAATCAGCCCCAGCATTTT
CATSRDPWGAFNQPQHF
>TRBJ2-2|TRBV5-1|TRBD2|-
TGCGCCAGCAGCTTCAGCGGGGACACCGGGGAGCTGTTTTTT
CASSFSGDTGELFF
>TRBJ1-2|TRBV28|TRBD1|-
TGTGCCAGCACCTTCCTTGCCCGAGGGGGCAACTATGGCTACACCTTC
CASTFLARGGNYGYTF
>TRBJ2-7|TRBV19|-|-
TGTGCCAGTAGTTTGGAGGGGGGCCTACCCTACGAGCAGTACTTC
CASSLEGGLPYEQYF